This TCR beta chain was identified in a study of T cells after yellow fever vaccination. TCRdb reprocessed the 5' RACE reads via MiXCR and lists one record per CDR3 protein. The sample includes some 250,000 distinct CDR3 sequences, more than 3.5% of them seen just once. Germline CDR1 SNHLY, CDR2 FYNNEI. The CDR3 extends over 13 amino acids. The V segment lost 8 bases and the J segment 9 bases; nucleotides outside the gene matches: 9. This clonotype was seen ten or more times. This specimen was PBMCs, taken 15 days after the yellow fever booster vaccination. The rearrangement uses TRBV2 and TRBJ2-1; 8 nucleotides agree with TRBD1. The receptor was derived from a man aged 18 to 30 who received the YFV17D yellow fever vaccine. The CDR3 DNA is TGTGCCAGCGGGGGACAGGCAGTTTCTGAGCAGTTCTTC. It specifies CASGGQAVSEQFF.